The T cell receptor beta chain described here comes from a study of STAT5B mutations in CD4+ large granular lymphocyte leukemia (dated by TCRdb to between 2020 and 2023). Context from the whole study: Among the healthy controls, the CDR3 'QG' motif was associated with a particular HLA allele. The study compared the TCRbeta repertoires of patients with CD4+ T-cell large granular lymphocyte leukemia against those of healthy blood donors. The purity of purified fractions was confirmed by flow cytometry on FACSCanto II or FACSVerse to exceed 95% among lymphocytes. Points the paper makes about the study in general: Compared with healthy CD4+ repertoires, CD4-sorted patient repertoires appeared more clonal, and this difference remained even after the putative leukemic clones were removed. TRBV06-family usage was enriched among the top patient clones (8/27) compared with healthy controls (2/35). Main leukemic clonotypes were private to each patient, although 25% to 30% appeared at low frequency in other patients' non-leukemic repertoires. The data were not HLA-matched, and the higher clonality in CD4+ T-LGLL than in CD8+ T-LGLL could be due to the relatively small sample size.

Buffy coats from around 37 blood donors, supplied by the Finnish Red Cross blood service, were used as healthy controls. All TCR-sequenced material derived from peripheral blood: patient blood samples and healthy donor buffy coats. Ficoll-Hypaque gradient centrifugation was used to isolate peripheral blood mononuclear cells. Magnetic purification was used to isolate CD4+ cells from the buffy coats of the healthy controls. Genomic DNA was extracted with the Gentra Puregene Cell and Tissue kit and quantified on a Qubit 2.0 fluorometer. V is clipped by 0 bases and J by 2 bases, and the sequence between their germline boundaries is 14 bases long. The germline V gene yields SGHRS for CDR1 and YFSETQ for CDR2. Spanning cysteine to phenylalanine, the CDR3 consists of 16 amino acids. Left in the record is the CDR3 DNA by itself, 48 bases read in frame from the first base. The immunoSEQ assay at survey resolution was applied to genomic DNA for sequencing of TCRbeta rearrangements. Regarding the original processing steps: In the TCR sequencing data, the lowest productive clonotype frequency that could be detected was 2.59 x 10-5. Analyses included only productive TCRbeta rearrangements, meaning complete and in-frame sequences. Clonality for each sample was calculated as Simpson clonality in the immunoSEQ Analyzer version 3.0. Clones were categorized by frequency as very rare, small, medium, large (1-20%) or hyperexpanded (>20%). Generation probabilities were estimated with OLGA 1.2.3, V-gene circos plots were made with VDJtools, specificities were searched in VDJdb, and CDR3 motifs were identified with GLIPH. The clones in this table, taken by TCRdb from immuneACCESS, are in-frame only. Not every clone is retained; where verified, under half of the shortfall comes from an unresolved V gene, and the cause of the rest is unknown. V and J calls and clone size come straight from that table; D and trimming were deduced from the DNA. This sample lists about 30,000 clones; 76% were detected once. The ten largest clones add up to 2% to 2.5% of the sample.

On this clone itself: It lacks a known antigen. No base-level quality is on record; no much larger clone is a single base apart.

The chain joins TRBV5-1 to TRBJ1-2; a confident D gene designation cannot be given. The receptor was isolated from a human donor in good health. Sequenced input: CD4+ T cells from blood buffy coats. The encoded CDR3 is CASSLGMGGRNYGYTF. The DNA sequence follows: TGCGCCAGCAGCTTGGGGATGGGTGGGCGCAACTATGGCTACACCTTC.